This T cell receptor beta chain originates from a study of early T cells in non-severe SARS-CoV-2 infection. Study-level background: Unsorted whole blood bulk RNA was sequenced, with unpaired chains. The study, taken as a whole, reports: Reliance on VDJdb matching favored anti-spike CD8 responses; private and CD4 specificities were missed.

Individual cDNA molecules each received unique molecular identifiers attached to them. MiXCR, applied by TCRdb to the 5' RACE reads, yields one record per CDR3 protein. The sample includes approximately 20,000 distinct CDR3 sequences, about 4% of them seen just once. In its sample, this clonotype was seen many times. Its antigen is unidentified. Trimming shortened V by 6 bases and J by 9 bases, and 20 bases separated the two germline ends. The CDR3 spans 15 residues. Germline assignment: CDR1 MNHEY and CDR2 SMNVEV (reference sequence). Specimen: whole blood. This TCR was recovered from an adult who was a healthcare worker with PCR-confirmed SARS-CoV-2 infection or an uninfected control (not recorded which). V usage is TRBV27 and J usage is TRBJ1-4, with D maybe TRBD1 (6 bases). CDR3 in amino acids: CASRPLGGRLQKLFF. CDR3 bases: TGTGCCAGCAGGCCCCTCGGGGGCCGGCTCCAAAAACTGTTTTTT.